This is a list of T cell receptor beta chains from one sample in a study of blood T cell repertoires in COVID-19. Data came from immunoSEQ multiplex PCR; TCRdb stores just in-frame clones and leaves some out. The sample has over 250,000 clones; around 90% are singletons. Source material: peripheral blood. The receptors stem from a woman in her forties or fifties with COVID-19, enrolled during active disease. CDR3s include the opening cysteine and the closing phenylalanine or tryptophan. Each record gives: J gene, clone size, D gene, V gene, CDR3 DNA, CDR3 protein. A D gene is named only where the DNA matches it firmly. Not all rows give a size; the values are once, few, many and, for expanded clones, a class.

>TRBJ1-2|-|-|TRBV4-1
TGCGCCAGCAGCCAAGATCAGTCGAGGGGCTACACCTTC
CASSQDQSRGYTF
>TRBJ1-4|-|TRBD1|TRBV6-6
TGTGCCAGCAGGACCCCGGGACAGGGTGAAAAACTGTTTTTT
CASRTPGQGEKLFF
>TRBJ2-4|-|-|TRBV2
TGTGCCAGCAGTGGACGGGATTTCGGAAACATTCAGTACTTC
CASSGRDFGNIQYF
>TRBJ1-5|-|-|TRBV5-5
TGTGCCAGCAGCTTTCAATCGGGTAGAGGGAATCAGCCCCAGCATTTT
CASSFQSGRGNQPQHF
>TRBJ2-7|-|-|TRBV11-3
TGTGCCAGCAGCTTAGGCGGTTCCTACGAGCAGTACTTC
CASSLGGSYEQYF
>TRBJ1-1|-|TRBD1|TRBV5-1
TGCGCCAGCAGCTCGACAGGGGTGAACACTGAAGCTTTCTTT
CASSSTGVNTEAFF
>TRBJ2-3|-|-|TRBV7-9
TGTGCCAGCAGCCAAGACAAAACAGATACGCAGTATTTT
CASSQDKTDTQYF
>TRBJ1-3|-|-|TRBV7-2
TGTGCCAGCAGCTTAGTTCGGTCCAAGAGGGACACCATATATTTT
CASSLVRSKRDTIYF
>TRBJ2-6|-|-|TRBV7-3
TGTGCCAGCAGCCGCTTCCCGGGTGTGGCAGGGGCCAACGTCCTGACTTTC
CASSRFPGVAGANVLTF
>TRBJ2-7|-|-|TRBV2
TGTGCCACCACCAACACGGGACTCGGTTTGATCCAGTACTTC
CATTNTGLGLIQYF
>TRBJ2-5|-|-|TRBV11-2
TGTGCCAGCAGCTTAGTCCGGCAAGAGACCCAGTACTTC
CASSLVRQETQYF
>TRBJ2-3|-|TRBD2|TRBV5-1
TGCGCCAGCAGCTTGGCTGGGCTAGCGGGAGGGGGACGGCAAGATACGCAGTATTTT
CASSLAGLAGGGRQDTQYF
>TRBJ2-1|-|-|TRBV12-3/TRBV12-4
TGTGCCAGCAGTTTAGCCTATATAAATGAGCAGTTCTTC
CASSLAYINEQFF
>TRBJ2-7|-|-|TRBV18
TGTGCCAGCTCACCGCGGGACTCCCCTGGGCACGAGCAGTACTTC
CASSPRDSPGHEQYF
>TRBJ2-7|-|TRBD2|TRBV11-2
TGTGCCAGCAGCTTAGGGGGACTAGCAGTTTACGAGCAGTACTTC
CASSLGGLAVYEQYF
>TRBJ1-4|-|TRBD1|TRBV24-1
TGTGCCACCAGTGATCCCACGACAGGGATGGCTGAAAAACTGTTTTTT
CATSDPTTGMAEKLFF
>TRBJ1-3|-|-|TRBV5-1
TGCGCCAGCAGCGTGCAGGGCTCTGGAAACACCATATATTTT
CASSVQGSGNTIYF
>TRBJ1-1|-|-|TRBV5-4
TGTGCCAGCAGCGGGGCGGGGCGGGCCTCTAACGCTGAAGCTTTCTTT
CASSGAGRASNAEAFF
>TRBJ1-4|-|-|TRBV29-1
TGCAGCGTTCGGAACAGCAATGAAAAACTGTTTTTT
CSVRNSNEKLFF
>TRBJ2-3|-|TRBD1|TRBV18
TGTGCCAGCTCACCGGCGGCAGGGGGCCAGGATACGCAGTATTTT
CASSPAAGGQDTQYF
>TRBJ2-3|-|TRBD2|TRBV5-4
TGTGCCAGCAGCGTGCCGGGACTAGCGGGAGGAGATACGCAGTATTTT
CASSVPGLAGGDTQYF
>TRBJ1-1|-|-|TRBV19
TGTGCCAGTAGTAACTACCGGGCTGAAGCTTTCTTT
CASSNYRAEAFF
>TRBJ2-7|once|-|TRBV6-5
TGTGCCAGCATGGGGTGGACTGTGACCTACGAGCAGTACTTC
CASMGWTVTYEQYF
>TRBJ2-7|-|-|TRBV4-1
TGCGCCAGCAGCCAGGGTGGGGGGGCCATCTACGAGCAGTACTTC
CASSQGGGAIYEQYF
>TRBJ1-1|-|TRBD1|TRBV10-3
TGTGCCATCAGTGAGGGGGGACAGGGATTGAACACTGAAGCTTTCTTT
CAISEGGQGLNTEAFF
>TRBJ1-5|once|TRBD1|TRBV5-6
TGTGCCAGCAGCTCCCGGGACAGGGGGTATCAGCCCCAGCATTTT
CASSSRDRGYQPQHF
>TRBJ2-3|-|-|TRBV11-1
TGTGCCAGCAGCATGACCTTGGGGGCGGTAGATACGCAGTATTTT
CASSMTLGAVDTQYF
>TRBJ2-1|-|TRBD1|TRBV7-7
TGTGCCAGCAGCTTAGGGACAGGGGTCAATGAGCAGTTCTTC
CASSLGTGVNEQFF
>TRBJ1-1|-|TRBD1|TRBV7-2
TGTGCCAGCAGCTATGACGCAGGGGGCACTGAAGCTTTCTTT
CASSYDAGGTEAFF
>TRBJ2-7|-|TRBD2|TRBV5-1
TGCGCCAGCAGCTTAACTAGCGGGGAAACCTACGAGCAGTACTTC
CASSLTSGETYEQYF
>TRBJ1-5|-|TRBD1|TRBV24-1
TGTGCCACCTCTAACTCAGGGGGAGGTCAGCCCCAGCATTTT
CATSNSGGGQPQHF
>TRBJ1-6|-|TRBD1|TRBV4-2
TGTGCCAGCAGCCAAGATCGGGGACAGGGGAGCTCCTATAATTCACCCCTCCACTTT
CASSQDRGQGSSYNSPLHF
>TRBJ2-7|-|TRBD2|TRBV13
TGTGCCAGCAGCCTCCGTAGCGGGAGCTCCTACGAGCAGTACTTC
CASSLRSGSSYEQYF
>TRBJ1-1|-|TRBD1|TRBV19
TGTGCCAGTAGTATGGACAGGGGTGGGTGGGCTTTCTTT
CASSMDRGGWAFF
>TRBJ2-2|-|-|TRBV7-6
TGTGCCAGCAGCTTAGCTGGCAGGGTGAGCACCGGGGAGCTGTTTTTT
CASSLAGRVSTGELFF
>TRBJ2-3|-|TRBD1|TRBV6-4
TGTGCCAGCAGGCTACAGGGGAACACAGATACGCAGTATTTT
CASRLQGNTDTQYF
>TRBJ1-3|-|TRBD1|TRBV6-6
TGTGCCAGCAGTCCCGACACGACAGGGTACTCTGGAAACACCATATATTTT
CASSPDTTGYSGNTIYF
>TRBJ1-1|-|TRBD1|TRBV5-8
TGTGCCAGCAGCTTGCAGGGGGCGTGGACTGAAGCTTTCTTT
CASSLQGAWTEAFF
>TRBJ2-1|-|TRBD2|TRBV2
TGTGCCAGCAGTCCGCGACTAGCGGGATTCAATGAGCAGTTCTTC
CASSPRLAGFNEQFF
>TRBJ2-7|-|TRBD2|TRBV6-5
TGTGCCAGCAGTCCGATGGGACTAGCGGGGTACGAGCAGTACTTC
CASSPMGLAGYEQYF
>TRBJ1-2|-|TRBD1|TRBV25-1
TGTGCCAGCAGTGAACCGGGACAGGTCTATGGCTACACCTTC
CASSEPGQVYGYTF
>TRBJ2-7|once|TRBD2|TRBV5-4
TGTGCCAGCAGCTTCGGTAGCGGGATCGCCTACGAGCAGTACTTC
CASSFGSGIAYEQYF
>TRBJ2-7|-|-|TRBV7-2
TGTGCCAGCAGCCCGGCTACGGGGGTCAGCTCCTACGAGCAGTACTTC
CASSPATGVSSYEQYF
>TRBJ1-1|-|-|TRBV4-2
TGTGCCAGCGGTTCGGGGGTCTACACTGAAGCTTTCTTT
CASGSGVYTEAFF
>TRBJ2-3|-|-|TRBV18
TGTGCCAGCTCCCCCTGGCGGGGAAGCACAGATACGCAGTATTTT
CASSPWRGSTDTQYF
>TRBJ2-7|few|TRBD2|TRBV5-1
TGCGCCAGCAGCTTTCAAACAGTACCTAGCGGGAGCTACGAGCAGTACTTC
CASSFQTVPSGSYEQYF